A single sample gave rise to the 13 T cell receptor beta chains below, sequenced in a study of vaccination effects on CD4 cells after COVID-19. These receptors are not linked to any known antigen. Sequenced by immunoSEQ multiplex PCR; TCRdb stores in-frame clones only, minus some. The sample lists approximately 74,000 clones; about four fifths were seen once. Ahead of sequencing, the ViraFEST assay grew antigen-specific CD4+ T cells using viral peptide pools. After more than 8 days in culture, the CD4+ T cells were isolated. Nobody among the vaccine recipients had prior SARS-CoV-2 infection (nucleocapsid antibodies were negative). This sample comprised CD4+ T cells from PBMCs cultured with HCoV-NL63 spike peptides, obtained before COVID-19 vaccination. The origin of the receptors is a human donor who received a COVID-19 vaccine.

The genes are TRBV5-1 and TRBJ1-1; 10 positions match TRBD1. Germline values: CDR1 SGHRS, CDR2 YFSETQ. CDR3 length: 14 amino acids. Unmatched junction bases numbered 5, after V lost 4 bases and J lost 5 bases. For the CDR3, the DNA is TGCGCCAGCAGCCCGGGACAGGGGCGGACTGAAGCTTTCTTT. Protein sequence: CASSPGQGRTEAFF.

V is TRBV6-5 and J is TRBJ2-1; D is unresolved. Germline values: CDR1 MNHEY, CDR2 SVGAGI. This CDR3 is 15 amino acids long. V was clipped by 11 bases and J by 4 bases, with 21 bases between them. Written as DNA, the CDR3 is TGTGCCCTCACAAGAGGCAGAGCAGATTACAATGAGCAGTTCTTC. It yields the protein CALTRGRADYNEQFF.

In nucleotides, the CDR3 is TGTGCCACCAGCCAAGGGACCTACCAAGAGACCCAGTACTTC. Amino acids: CATSQGTYQETQYF. The rearrangement joins TRBV24-1 to TRBJ2-5; D is possibly TRBD1 or TRBD2 (5 bases each). Germline V gene lookup returns CDR1 KGHDR and CDR2 SFDVKD. Trimming shortened V by 7 bases and J by 0 bases, and 11 bases separated the two germline ends. The length of the CDR3 is 14 residues.

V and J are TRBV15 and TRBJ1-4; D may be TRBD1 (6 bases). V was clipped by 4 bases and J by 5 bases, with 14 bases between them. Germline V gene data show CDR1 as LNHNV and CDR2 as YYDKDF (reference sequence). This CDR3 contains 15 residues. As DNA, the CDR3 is TGTGCCACCAGCAAAGTTAGGACAGAGAATGAAAAACTGTTTTTT. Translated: CATSKVRTENEKLFF.

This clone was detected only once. The CDR3 loop reads CASSLDRQETQYF. The CDR3 DNA sequence: TGTGCCAGCAGCCTTGACAGACAAGAGACCCAGTACTTC. The chain uses TRBV12-3 or TRBV12-4 and TRBJ2-5; TRBD1 is a possible D gene (5 bases). The CDR3 has 13 residues. Trimming left V 6 bases short and J 2 bases short, with 10 bases between.

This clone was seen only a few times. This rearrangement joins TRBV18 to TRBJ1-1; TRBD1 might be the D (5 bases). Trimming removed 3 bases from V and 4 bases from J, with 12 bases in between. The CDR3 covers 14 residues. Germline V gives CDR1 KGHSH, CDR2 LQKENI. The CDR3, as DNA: TGTGCCAGCTCACCGTACGGGGCAGGCACTGAAGCTTTCTTT. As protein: CASSPYGAGTEAFF.

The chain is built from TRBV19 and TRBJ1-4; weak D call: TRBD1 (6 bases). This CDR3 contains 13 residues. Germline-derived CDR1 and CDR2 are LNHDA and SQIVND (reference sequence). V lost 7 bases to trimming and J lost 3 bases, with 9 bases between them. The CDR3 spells CASTSGANEKLFF. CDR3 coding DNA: TGTGCCAGTACCTCAGGGGCTAATGAAAAACTGTTTTTT.

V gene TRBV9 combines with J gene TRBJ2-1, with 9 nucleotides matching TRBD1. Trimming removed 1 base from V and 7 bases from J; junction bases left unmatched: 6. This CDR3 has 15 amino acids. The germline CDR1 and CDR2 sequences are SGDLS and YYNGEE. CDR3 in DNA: TGTGCCAGCAGCGTAAGGGGACAGGGCTTTAATGAGCAGTTCTTC. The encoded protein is CASSVRGQGFNEQFF.

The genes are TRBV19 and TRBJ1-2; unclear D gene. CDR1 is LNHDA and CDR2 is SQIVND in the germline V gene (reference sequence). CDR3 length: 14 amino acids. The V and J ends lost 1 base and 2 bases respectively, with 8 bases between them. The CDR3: CASSIGRANYGYTF. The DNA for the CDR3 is TGTGCCAGTAGTATAGGAAGGGCCAACTATGGCTACACCTTC.

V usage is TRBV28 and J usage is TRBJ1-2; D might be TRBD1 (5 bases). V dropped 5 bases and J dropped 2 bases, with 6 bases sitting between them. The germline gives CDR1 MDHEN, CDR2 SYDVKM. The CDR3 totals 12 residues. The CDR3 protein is CASSAGNYGYTF. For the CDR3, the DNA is TGTGCCAGCAGTGCAGGGAACTATGGCTACACCTTC.

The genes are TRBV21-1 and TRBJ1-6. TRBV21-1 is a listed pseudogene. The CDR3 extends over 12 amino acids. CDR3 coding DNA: TGTGCCAGCAGCAAAGCGGGGTCACCCCTCCACTTT. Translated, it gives CASSKAGSPLHF.

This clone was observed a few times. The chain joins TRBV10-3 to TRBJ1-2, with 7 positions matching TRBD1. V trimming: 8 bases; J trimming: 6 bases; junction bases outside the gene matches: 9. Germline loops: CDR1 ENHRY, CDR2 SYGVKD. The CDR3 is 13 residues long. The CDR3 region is CAISFRQGDGYTF. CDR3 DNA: TGTGCCATCTCCTTTCGGCAGGGGGATGGCTACACCTTC.

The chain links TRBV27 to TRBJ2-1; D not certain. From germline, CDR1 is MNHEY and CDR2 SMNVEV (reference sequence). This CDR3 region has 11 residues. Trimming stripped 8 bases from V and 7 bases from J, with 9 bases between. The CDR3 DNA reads TGTGCCAGCTCCTTTAGGAATGAGCAGTTCTTC. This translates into CASSFRNEQFF.